Listed here are 20 T cell receptor beta chains from one sample, sequenced in a study of T cells in pancreatic ductal adenocarcinoma. Surgery without prior neoadjuvant therapy was the treatment of the selected pancreatic ductal adenocarcinoma patients. TCRdb's copy holds only in-frame clones and misses some; the assay was immunoSEQ multiplex PCR. Of around 31,000 clones listed, more than 80% were seen once; the top ten hold roughly 2.2%. The sequenced sample was PBMCs. The source of these receptors is a human donor with pancreatic ductal adenocarcinoma.

The chain joins TRBV30 to TRBJ1-2; weak D call: TRBD1 (6 bases). Germline loops: CDR1 GTSNPN, CDR2 SVGIG (reference sequence). This CDR3 comprises 15 residues. The ends were cut back, 4 bases at V and 2 bases at J, with 17 bases in the middle. For the CDR3, the DNA is TGTGCCTGGAATTTTGCGGGACATCTCAACTATGGCTACACCTTC. This codes for CAWNFAGHLNYGYTF.

The chain combines TRBV5-6 with TRBJ2-1; D may correspond to TRBD1 or TRBD2 (5 bases each). V lost 4 bases to trimming and J lost 3 bases, with 14 bases between them. The CDR3 covers 15 residues. The germline gives CDR1 SGHDT, CDR2 YYEEEE. The CDR3 DNA is TGTGCCAGCAGCCCACCCGGGGCTATCTACAATGAGCAGTTCTTC. It codes for CASSPPGAIYNEQFF.

V gene TRBV5-4 combines with J gene TRBJ1-1; no definite D call. This CDR3 comprises 14 residues. The V and J ends lost 0 bases and 11 bases respectively, with 17 bases between them. Per the germline V gene, CDR1 is SGHNT and CDR2 is YYREEE (reference sequence). Here the CDR3 reads CASSLVSGTSRAFF. The CDR3 DNA is TGTGCCAGCAGCTTGGTCTCTGGTACATCTAGGGCTTTCTTT. The full variable domain, in which reference TRBV5-4 and TRBJ1-1 provide the parts outside the CDR3, is ETGVTQSPTHLIKTRGQQVTLRCSSQSGHNTVSWYQQALGQGPQFIFQYYREEENGRGNFPPRFSGLQFPNYSSELNVNALELDDSALYLCASSLVSGTSRAFFGQGTRLTVV.

The V call is TRBV11-2, the J call TRBJ2-3; D is uncertain. Germline CDR1 SGHAT, CDR2 FQNNGV. Trimming removed 2 bases from V and 9 bases from J, with 9 bases in between. The CDR3 extends over 12 amino acids. CDR3 protein: CASSLLGKTQYF. The CDR3 DNA sequence: TGTGCCAGCAGCTTATTGGGGAAAACGCAGTATTTT.

V usage is TRBV5-8 and J usage is TRBJ1-1; D is perhaps TRBD1 (5 bases). CDR1 is SGHTS, CDR2 YDEGEE, per germline. With 4 bases removed from V and 0 bases from J, the gap between germline ends came to 10 bases. The CDR3 consists of 14 residues. The CDR3 nucleotides read TGTGCCAGCAGCCCGGGACTCCTGAACACTGAAGCTTTCTTT. Translated, it gives CASSPGLLNTEAFF.

The chain joins TRBV7-9 to TRBJ2-5; D may be TRBD2 (5 bases). The DNA end is a closer match to TRBJ2-7, so the J assignment may be wrong. Germline CDR1 and CDR2: SEHNR and FQNEAQ (reference sequence). The CDR3 has 16 residues. CDR3 in amino acids: CASSLLQTSGGYEQYF. In DNA form, the CDR3 reads TGTGCCAGCAGCTTACTCCAGACAAGTGGAGGTTACGAGCAGTACTTC.

The V gene is TRBV5-4, the J gene TRBJ1-1; TRBD1 is a possible D gene (5 bases). With 3 bases removed from V and 4 bases from J, the gap between germline ends came to 13 bases. The germline gives CDR1 SGHNT, CDR2 YYREEE (reference sequence). CDR3 length: 14 residues. The CDR3, as DNA: TGTGCCAGCAGCTCCAGGGACGGAGGCACTGAAGCTTTCTTT. Residues: CASSSRDGGTEAFF.

The V and J genes are TRBV6-6 and TRBJ2-7; D uncertain. CDR1 MNHNY and CDR2 SVGAGI come from the germline V gene (reference sequence). V was trimmed by 5 bases and J by 0 bases, leaving 8 bases between them. There are 13 residues in the CDR3. CDR3: CASSQISSYEQYF. DNA for the CDR3: TGTGCCAGCAGTCAGATTAGCTCCTACGAGCAGTACTTC.

V is TRBV19 and J is TRBJ1-1; D is possibly TRBD1 (6 bases). The germline gives CDR1 LNHDA, CDR2 SQIVND (reference sequence). There are 15 residues in the CDR3. V was clipped by 4 bases and J by 6 bases, with 18 bases between them. CDR3 bases: TGTGCCAGTAGTACTAACAGGGAGCGTAGGGCTGAAGCTTTCTTT. The encoded protein is CASSTNRERRAEAFF.

The J gene is TRBJ2-3, the V gene TRBV6-1; D uncertain. This CDR3 region has 17 residues. Germline CDR1 reads MNHNS; CDR2 reads SASEGT. With 2 bases removed from V and 3 bases from J, the gap between germline ends came to 18 bases. The CDR3 DNA follows: TGTGCCAGCAGTGAACCGTTCCCGGCGGTTGGTACAGATACGCAGTATTTT. Its translation: CASSEPFPAVGTDTQYF.

V is TRBV18 and J is TRBJ2-7, with TRBD2 as a possible D gene (6 bases). The CDR3 is 15 amino acids. In germline, CDR1 is KGHSH, CDR2 LQKENI. The V end lost 6 bases, the J end lost 6 bases, and 21 bases lay between the germline ends. The CDR3 sequence is CASSETGDSKSEQYF. CDR3 in DNA: TGTGCCAGCTCGGAAACGGGAGATAGTAAATCCGAGCAGTACTTC.

The chain couples TRBV7-9 to TRBJ1-2; TRBD1 agrees at 10 bases. V was pared by 4 bases and J by 8 bases, with 4 bases of the junction left unmatched. The CDR3 sequence is 13 residues long. Germline loops: CDR1 SEHNR, CDR2 FQNEAQ (reference sequence). DNA for the CDR3: TGTGCCAGCAGCTACGGACAGGGGGACGGCTACACCTTC. Translated, it gives CASSYGQGDGYTF.

The rearrangement links TRBV19 to TRBJ1-1; possible D gene TRBD1, 6 bases. The V gene lost 0 bases and the J gene lost 7 bases, with 9 bases spanning the gap. The CDR3 runs 13 residues. Germline assignment: CDR1 LNHDA and CDR2 SQIVND (reference sequence). In DNA form, the CDR3 reads TGTGCCAGTAGTATAGAAAGGGGGGATGAAGCTTTCTTT. It codes for CASSIERGDEAFF.

V is TRBV27 and J is TRBJ1-1; perhaps TRBD1 as D (5 bases). This CDR3 is built from 12 residues. V lost 7 bases and J 8 bases, leaving 14 bases between the germline ends. Per germline, CDR1 MNHEY and CDR2 SMNVEV (reference sequence). The CDR3 nucleotides are TGTGCCAGCACCCCCGGTGGGGGGGAAGCTTTCTTT. As protein: CASTPGGGEAFF.

The V gene is TRBV7-2, the J gene TRBJ1-3, with 7 bases identical to TRBD1. The germline V gene encodes CDR1 SGHTA and CDR2 FQGNSA. Trimming took 8 bases from V and 4 from J; bases not matched to a gene: 8. This CDR3 comprises 14 residues. The DNA of the CDR3 is TGTGCCAGCTGGCAGGGGGGTCAAGGAAACACCATATATTTT. This translates into CASWQGGQGNTIYF.

This clone was counted a single time. CDR3 nucleotide sequence: TGTGCCATCAGTCGAAGCGATCTAGCGCGGGAGGGCCTGAGCACCGGGGAGCTGTTTTTT. Translating gives CAISRSDLAREGLSTGELFF. The chain has TRBV10-3 and TRBJ2-2, with 9 bases fitting TRBD2. Germline V gene sequence: CDR1 ENHRY, CDR2 SYGVKD. CDR3 length: 20 amino acids. The J segment lost 4 bases and the V segment lost 5 bases, leaving 20 bases of the junction unmatched.

The rearrangement links TRBV5-6 to TRBJ2-3; possible D gene TRBD1, 6 bases. Germline CDR1 and CDR2: SGHDT and YYEEEE. V lost 7 bases and J 6 bases, leaving 18 bases between the germline ends. The CDR3 loop spans 14 amino acids. CDR3 sequence reads: CASVWAGDLDTQYF. CDR3 DNA: TGTGCCAGCGTATGGGCAGGGGATTTGGATACGCAGTATTTT.

The chain joins TRBV6-6 to TRBJ1-3; possibly TRBD1 for D (5 bases). The V gene's germline CDR1 is MNHNY and CDR2 SVGAGI (reference sequence). The CDR3 loop spans 15 amino acids. V lost 7 bases to trimming and J lost 0 bases, with 13 bases between them. The CDR3 loop is CASTPGTSSGNTIYF. The CDR3 DNA follows: TGTGCCAGCACCCCCGGGACTTCCTCTGGAAACACCATATATTTT.

V is TRBV7-9 and J is TRBJ2-1, with 11 bases lining up with TRBD2. Germline assignment: CDR1 SEHNR and CDR2 FQNEAQ (reference sequence). V shed 1 base, J shed 2 bases, and the junction held 1 base outside the gene matches. CDR3 length: 16 amino acids. CDR3 nucleotide sequence: TGTGCCAGCAGCTTAGGGGGACTAGCGGCCTACAATGAGCAGTTCTTC. The encoded protein is CASSLGGLAAYNEQFF.

This chain connects TRBV27 to TRBJ2-1, with D perhaps matching TRBD2 (5 bases). The V end lost 5 bases, the J end lost 4 bases, and 9 bases lay between the germline ends. The germline gives CDR1 MNHEY, CDR2 SMNVEV (reference sequence). CDR3 length: 13 amino acids. CDR3 protein: CASSAGGYNEQFF. The CDR3 DNA reads TGTGCCAGCAGTGCGGGTGGGTACAATGAGCAGTTCTTC.